The 27 T cell receptor beta chains presented below share a single source sample, sequenced in a study of response to subunit inactivated influenza vaccine. Each CDR3 protein gets one entry after TCRdb re-called the RT-PCR reads with MiXCR. The top ten hold roughly a tenth of the sample, which has about 780,000 distinct CDR3 sequences, less than 20% seen once. The sample was PBMCs from blood, taken about 5 days after vaccination. These receptors all stem from a man in his fifties who received an inactivated influenza vaccine.

In its sample, this clonotype was seen a few times. This chain links TRBV5-1 with TRBJ2-2; 7 bases are shared with TRBD2. The V and J ends lost 4 bases and 7 bases, in that order; junction bases with no gene match: 10. Looked up from germline, CDR1 is SGHRS and CDR2 is YFSETQ. CDR3 length: 15 amino acids. In DNA, the CDR3 is TGCGCCAGCAGCGCAGGGACTAAGAAAGGCGGGGAGCTGTTTTTT. Encoded protein: CASSAGTKKGGELFF.

As concerns this clonotype: One end of the junction is discordant with germline, which a read error may explain. This chain links TRBV7-9 with TRBJ2-7; unclear D gene. From germline, CDR1 is SEHNR and CDR2 FQNEAQ (reference sequence). The CDR3 sequence is 12 residues long. The CDR3 DNA reads as TGTGCCAGCCGCTTAGATCGAGGAGAGCAGTACTTC. Translating gives CASRLDRGEQYF.

This clonotype was recorded at least ten times. The chain has TRBV7-2 and TRBJ2-1, with 10 bases lining up with TRBD2. Germline V gene data show CDR1 as SGHTA and CDR2 as FQGNSA. The CDR3 spans 15 residues. V lost 2 bases to trimming and J lost 6 bases; unmatched junction nucleotides: 4. The CDR3 reads CASSLSGRALNEQFF. The CDR3, as DNA: TGTGCCAGCAGCTTAAGCGGGAGGGCCCTCAATGAGCAGTTCTTC.

This clonotype was counted between two and nine times. V and J are TRBV12-3 or TRBV12-4 and TRBJ2-1, with TRBD1 matching 8 bases. V dropped 5 bases and J dropped 6; count of bases not matched to a gene: 9. The CDR3 is 15 residues long. The CDR3: CASSLTGGAANEQFF. In nucleotides, the CDR3 is TGTGCCAGCAGTCTAACAGGGGGAGCGGCCAATGAGCAGTTCTTC.

V gene TRBV6-6 combines with J gene TRBJ2-1; no firm D call. V lost 0 bases to trimming and J lost 6 bases, with 3 bases between them. The CDR3 has 12 residues. CDR1 and CDR2 (germline): MNHNY, SVGAGI (reference sequence). CDR3: CASSYSINEQFF. In nucleotides, the CDR3 is TGTGCCAGCAGTTACTCGATCAATGAGCAGTTCTTC.

The genes are TRBV7-7 and TRBJ2-5; D ambiguous. The CDR3 has 14 amino acids. The germline V and J ends were trimmed by 1 base and 4 bases, with 10 bases remaining between them. Germline assignment: CDR1 SSHAT and CDR2 FNYEAQ (reference sequence). CDR3 in amino acids: CASSLGVSLETQYF. CDR3 in DNA: TGTGCCAGCAGCTTAGGAGTCAGCCTAGAGACCCAGTACTTC.

This clonotype has a count of ten or more. This chain links TRBV12-3 or TRBV12-4 with TRBJ2-3, with 11 bases aligning to TRBD2. The CDR3 consists of 16 residues. With 6 bases clipped from V and 4 bases from J, the junction kept 9 bases outside the gene matches. Here the CDR3 DNA reads TGTGCCAGCAGCGCACTAGCGGGAGTAATCGCAGATACGCAGTATTTT. Encoded protein: CASSALAGVIADTQYF.

This clonotype has more than one count but fewer than ten. V gene TRBV5-6 combines with J gene TRBJ2-7; no clear D. Trimming shortened V by 0 bases and J by 5 bases, and 12 bases separated the two germline ends. CDR1 and CDR2 (germline): SGHDT, YYEEEE. This CDR3 has 14 residues. The CDR3 loop is CASSLASKPHEQYF. CDR3 nucleotides: TGTGCCAGCAGCTTGGCCAGTAAGCCCCACGAGCAGTACTTC.

The chain links TRBV6-2 or TRBV6-3 to TRBJ2-3, with D maybe TRBD2 (6 bases). Germline CDR1 is MNHEY and CDR2 is SVGEGT. There are 18 residues in the CDR3. Between the trimmed V and J ends, which lost 0 bases and 0 bases, there was a span of 16 bases. In nucleotides, the CDR3 is TGTGCCAGCAGTTACTCGTCCGGGCGGGATTCTAGCACAGATACGCAGTATTTT. Translation: CASSYSSGRDSSTDTQYF.

The chain employs TRBV29-1 and TRBJ2-7, with a weak D call TRBD2 (7 bases). The germline V gene encodes CDR1 SQVTM and CDR2 ANQGSEA. The CDR3 is 13 amino acids. The V end was cut by 6 bases, the J end by 3 bases, with 15 bases between. DNA for the CDR3: TGCAGCGTAGGGGGGAGGGTCCTCTACGAGCAGTACTTC. Amino acid sequence: CSVGGRVLYEQYF.

This clonotype was counted a few times. V and J are TRBV10-3 and TRBJ1-2, with D possibly being TRBD1 (6 bases). V was shortened by 3 bases and J by 4 bases, with 15 bases between the two germline ends. Germline CDR1 reads ENHRY; CDR2 reads SYGVKD. The CDR3 is 15 amino acids. The CDR3 nucleotides read TGTGCCATCAGTGACCTCTCGGGAGGGGGCTATGGCTACACCTTC. Translation: CAISDLSGGGYGYTF.

This clonotype came up a few times. The genes are TRBV28 and TRBJ1-6; D is undetermined. The CDR3 is 15 residues long. The V gene's germline CDR1 is MDHEN and CDR2 SYDVKM. Trimming cost V 2 bases and J 1 base, with 6 bases left between them. The CDR3 loop is CASSLTRSYNSPLHF. As DNA, the CDR3 is TGTGCCAGCAGTTTAACGAGGTCCTATAATTCACCCCTCCACTTT.

The rearrangement links TRBV4-1 to TRBJ2-1; D unclear. Per the germline V gene, CDR1 is MGHRA and CDR2 is YSYEKL. The germline V and J ends were trimmed by 1 base and 0 bases, with 7 bases remaining between them. The CDR3 loop spans 15 amino acids. CDR3 sequence (DNA): TGCGCCAGCAGCCAAGGAGAGATCTCCTACAATGAGCAGTTCTTC. This encodes CASSQGEISYNEQFF.

The chain combines TRBV10-3 with TRBJ2-1, with D perhaps matching TRBD2 (7 bases). V was pared by 10 bases and J by 7 bases, with 20 bases between. Looked up from germline, CDR1 is ENHRY and CDR2 is SYGVKD. The CDR3 has 14 residues. The CDR3, as DNA: TGTGCCACGCTGGGGGGGCCTTATATTAATGAGCAGTTCTTC. Translated, it gives CATLGGPYINEQFF.

This clonotype was seen many times. J is TRBJ1-6 and V is TRBV9; D uncertain. Germline V lookup: CDR1 SGDLS, CDR2 YYNGEE. Deletions cut 3 bases from V and 7 bases from J, with 14 bases between. The CDR3 has 15 residues. The CDR3: CASSASTARNSPLHF. DNA for the CDR3: TGTGCCAGCAGCGCCTCGACGGCGAGGAATTCACCCCTCCACTTT.

There are many counts of this clonotype. This chain links TRBV10-3 with TRBJ2-2; D perhaps matches TRBD2 (6 bases). CDR1 and CDR2 from the germline V gene are ENHRY and SYGVKD. This CDR3 spans 17 amino acids. V was clipped by 6 bases and J by 5 bases, with 22 bases between them. The chain's CDR3 is CAIRTPLGGVNTGELFF. The CDR3 bases are TGTGCCATCAGGACCCCTCTGGGCGGGGTCAATACCGGGGAGCTGTTTTTT.

The chain carries TRBV15 and TRBJ2-1, with 12 bases identical to TRBD2. J gave up 14 bases and V 2 bases, and 10 bases lay outside the gene matches. Germline CDR1 LNHNV, CDR2 YYDKDF (reference sequence). The CDR3 sequence is 15 residues long. CDR3 protein: CATSRRTSGALPKFF. In nucleotides, the CDR3 is TGTGCCACCAGCAGAAGGACTAGCGGGGCTCTCCCGAAGTTCTTC. The whole variable domain, remainder taken from reference TRBV15 and TRBJ2-1, is DAMVIQNPRYQVTQFGKPVTLSCSQTLNHNVMYWYQQKSSQAPKLLFHYYDKDFNNEADTPDNFQSRRPNTSFCFLDIRSPGLGDTAMYLCATSRRTSGALPKFFGPGTRLTVL.

This clonotype was recorded a few times. The chain couples TRBV5-1 to TRBJ2-7; a possible D gene is TRBD2 (7 bases). Trimming took 3 bases from V and 5 from J, leaving 12 bases between them. The CDR3 spans 13 residues. Per the germline V gene, CDR1 is SGHRS and CDR2 is YFSETQ. The CDR3 coding sequence is TGCGCCAGCAGCTCCAGGGGAGGGGACGAGCAGTACTTC. Protein: CASSSRGGDEQYF.

This clonotype came up once. The V and J genes are TRBV7-9 and TRBJ2-5; no clear D gene. Germline-derived CDR1 and CDR2 are SEHNR and FQNEAQ (reference sequence). V was clipped by 2 bases and J by 13 bases, with 11 bases between them. The CDR3 length is 11 residues. The CDR3: CASSLLPPGYF. For the CDR3, the DNA is TGTGCCAGCAGCTTACTACCCCCGGGGTACTTC.

A few counts support this clonotype. The genes are TRBV14 and TRBJ2-7; D is undetermined. V was trimmed by 1 base and J by 4 bases, leaving 8 bases between them. CDR3 size: 13 residues. The germline CDR1 and CDR2 sequences are SGHDN and FVKESK. The CDR3 nucleotides read TGTGCCAGCAGCCAAGCGAACAGATACGAGCAGTACTTC. Its protein is CASSQANRYEQYF.

CDR3 in amino acids: CASSQDGGRIETQYF. As DNA, the CDR3 is TGTGCCAGCAGCCAAGATGGGGGCAGGATAGAGACCCAGTACTTC. The V call is TRBV3-1, the J call TRBJ2-5, with a weak D call TRBD1 (6 bases). The germline V gene encodes CDR1 LGHDT and CDR2 YNNKEL (reference sequence). V was shortened by 0 bases and J by 4 bases, with 12 bases between the two germline ends. The CDR3 consists of 15 residues.

This clonotype was counted many times. The CDR3 protein is CSVATRGSGNTIYF. CDR3 nucleotide sequence: TGCAGCGTTGCTACCAGGGGCTCTGGAAACACCATATATTTT. The chain uses TRBV29-1 and TRBJ1-3; the D gene is possibly TRBD1 (6 bases). V dropped 4 bases and J dropped 0 bases, with 10 bases sitting between them. Looked up from germline, CDR1 is SQVTM and CDR2 is ANQGSEA. The CDR3 totals 14 residues.

V and J are TRBV4-3 and TRBJ1-5; D unclear. The V gene lost 1 base and the J gene lost 6 bases, with 10 bases spanning the gap. Germline lookup yields CDR1 LGHNA and CDR2 YSLEER. The CDR3 length is 14 residues. The CDR3 loop is CASSQGGEGQPQHF. CDR3 sequence (DNA): TGCGCCAGCAGCCAAGGTGGGGAAGGTCAGCCCCAGCATTTT.

This clonotype was seen a few times. The gene calls are TRBV5-1 and TRBJ1-6; D ambiguous. Germline assignment: CDR1 SGHRS and CDR2 YFSETQ. Between the trimmed V and J ends, which lost 4 bases and 8 bases, there was a span of 13 bases. This CDR3 comprises 14 residues. The CDR3 DNA reads TGCGCCAGCAGCACGGGCCTTGGGGATTCACCCCTCCACTTT. Its translation: CASSTGLGDSPLHF.

The gene calls are TRBV7-9 and TRBJ1-1; no clear D. The CDR3 runs to 13 residues. The V end lost 5 bases, the J end lost 11 bases, and 18 bases lay between the germline ends. Germline V lookup: CDR1 SEHNR, CDR2 FQNEAQ (reference sequence). This chain's CDR3 is CASSLDQSSRAFF. Here the CDR3 DNA reads TGTGCCAGCAGCCTAGACCAGTCGAGCCGGGCTTTCTTT.

The chain combines TRBV5-1 with TRBJ1-5; D might be TRBD1 (5 bases). Per the germline V gene, CDR1 is SGHRS and CDR2 is YFSETQ. CDR3 size: 16 residues. With 0 bases removed from V and 2 bases from J, the gap between germline ends came to 12 bases. The CDR3: CASSLGPGARNQPQHF. The CDR3 coding sequence is TGCGCCAGCAGCTTGGGGCCCGGGGCGCGCAATCAGCCCCAGCATTTT.

This clonotype was counted between two and nine times. This sequence joins TRBV5-1 and TRBJ2-1, with TRBD2 matching over 12 bases. In germline, CDR1 is SGHRS, CDR2 YFSETQ. CDR3 length equals 18 residues. V lost 5 bases and J lost 3; bases outside the gene matches: 12. In DNA, the CDR3 is TGCGCCAGCAGGGGACGGACTAGCGGGGAACGTTACTACAATGAGCAGTTCTTC. The encoded protein is CASRGRTSGERYYNEQFF.